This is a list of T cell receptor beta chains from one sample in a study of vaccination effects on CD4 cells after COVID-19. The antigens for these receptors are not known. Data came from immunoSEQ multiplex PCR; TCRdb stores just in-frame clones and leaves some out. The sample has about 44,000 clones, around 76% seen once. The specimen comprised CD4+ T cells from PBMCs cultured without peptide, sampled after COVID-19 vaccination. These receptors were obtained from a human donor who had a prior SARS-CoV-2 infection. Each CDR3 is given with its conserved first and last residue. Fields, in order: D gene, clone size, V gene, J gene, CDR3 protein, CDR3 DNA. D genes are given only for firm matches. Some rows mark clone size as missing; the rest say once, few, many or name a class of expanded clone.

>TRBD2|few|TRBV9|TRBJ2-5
CASSTGTRGGETQYF
TGTGCCAGCAGCACCGGGACCCGGGGAGGGGAGACCCAGTACTTC
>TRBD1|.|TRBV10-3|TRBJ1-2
CAISEDSGGASF
TGTGCCATCAGTGAGGATTCAGGGGGCGCATCCTTC
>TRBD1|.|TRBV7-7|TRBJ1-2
CASRSSSRPGQPTTGGYTF
TGTGCTAGCAGATCTTCTTCCCGCCCGGGACAGCCTACAACGGGCGGCTACACCTTC
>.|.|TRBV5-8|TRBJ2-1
CASSLEGVSYNEQFF
TGTGCCAGCAGCTTGGAGGGGGTGAGCTACAATGAGCAGTTCTTC
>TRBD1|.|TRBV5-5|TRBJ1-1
CASGQGDFAEAFF
TGTGCCAGCGGTCAGGGGGACTTCGCTGAAGCTTTCTTT
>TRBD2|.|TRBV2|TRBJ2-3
CASSPTSGVTDTQYF
TGTGCCAGCAGTCCGACTAGCGGGGTAACAGATACGCAGTATTTT
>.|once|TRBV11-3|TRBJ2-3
CASSLEGYTDTQYF
TGTGCCAGCAGCTTAGAAGGTTACACAGATACGCAGTATTTT
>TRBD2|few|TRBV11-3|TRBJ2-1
CASSLEIAGLGNEQFF
TGTGCCAGCAGCTTAGAGATAGCGGGCCTCGGGAATGAGCAGTTCTTC
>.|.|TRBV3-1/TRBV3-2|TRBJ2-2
CASRGRGELFF
TGTGCCAGCAGGGGGCGCGGGGAGCTGTTTTTT
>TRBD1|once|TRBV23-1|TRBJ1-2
CASSHRRTGRGYGYTF
TGCGCCAGCAGTCATCGGAGGACAGGGCGAGGCTATGGCTACACCTTC
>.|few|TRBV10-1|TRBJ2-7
CAKPTAAYEQYF
TGCGCCAAGCCGACGGCGGCCTACGAGCAGTACTTC
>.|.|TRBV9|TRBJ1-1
CASSVDAGGEAFF
TGTGCCAGCAGCGTAGATGCCGGCGGTGAAGCTTTCTTT
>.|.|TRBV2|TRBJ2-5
CASSAARGQETQYF
TGTGCCAGCAGTGCGGCCCGGGGGCAAGAGACCCAGTACTTC
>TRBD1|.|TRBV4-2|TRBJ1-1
CASSQEGTAVRVGNTEAFF
TGTGCCAGCAGCCAAGAAGGGACAGCGGTCCGGGTGGGGAACACTGAAGCTTTCTTT
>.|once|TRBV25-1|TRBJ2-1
CASSHSGPGYGEQFF
TGTGCCAGCAGCCACTCAGGCCCAGGGTATGGAGAGCAGTTCTTC
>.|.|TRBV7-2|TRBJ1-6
CASSLDQDPNSPLHF
TGTGCCAGCAGCTTAGATCAGGACCCAAATTCACCCCTCCACTTT
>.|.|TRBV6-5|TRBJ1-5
CASSYGTHQPQHF
TGTGCCAGCAGTTACGGGACCCATCAGCCCCAGCATTTT
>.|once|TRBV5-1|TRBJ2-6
CASSPDGDSGANVLTF
TGCGCCAGCAGCCCGGACGGAGACTCTGGGGCCAACGTCCTGACTTTC
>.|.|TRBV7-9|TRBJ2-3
CASSPRGRSGDTQYF
TGTGCCAGCAGCCCCCGGGGGCGTAGCGGCGATACGCAGTATTTT
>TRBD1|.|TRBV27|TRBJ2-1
CASSTRVRGLRYNEQFF
TGTGCCAGCAGTACCCGAGTCAGGGGGCTTCGCTACAATGAGCAGTTCTTC
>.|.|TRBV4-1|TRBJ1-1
CASSQDPVNTEAFF
TGCGCCAGCAGCCAAGATCCAGTAAACACTGAAGCTTTCTTT
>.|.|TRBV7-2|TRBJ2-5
CASSPQAQETQYF
TGTGCCAGCAGCCCACAGGCTCAAGAGACCCAGTACTTC
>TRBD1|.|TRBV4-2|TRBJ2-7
CASSRNQPGQGLTYEQYF
TGTGCCAGCAGCCGTAACCAGCCGGGACAGGGTTTAACCTACGAGCAGTACTTC
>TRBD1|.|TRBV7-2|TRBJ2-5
CASSLFTGEETQYF
TGTGCCAGCAGCTTATTTACAGGGGAAGAGACCCAGTACTTC
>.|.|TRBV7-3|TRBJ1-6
CASSLSVNSPLHF
TGTGCCAGCAGCTTATCCGTCAATTCACCCCTCCACTTT
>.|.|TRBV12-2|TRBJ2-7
CASRSDRGGYEQYF
TGTGCAAGTCGCTCGGACAGGGGGGGTTACGAGCAGTACTTC
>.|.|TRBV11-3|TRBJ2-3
CASSLEPEDTQYF
TGTGCCAGCAGCTTAGAGCCCGAGGATACGCAGTATTTT
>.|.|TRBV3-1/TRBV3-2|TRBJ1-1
CASSHHLLGGTEAFF
TGTGCCAGCAGCCACCACCTTTTAGGGGGCACTGAAGCTTTCTTT
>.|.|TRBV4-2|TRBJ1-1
CASSPLTTRGIEAFF
TGTGCCAGCAGCCCCTTGACGACCCGGGGGATTGAAGCTTTCTTT
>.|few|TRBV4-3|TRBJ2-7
CASSQVPGGAYEQYF
TGCGCCAGCAGCCAAGTCCCAGGGGGGGCCTACGAGCAGTACTTC
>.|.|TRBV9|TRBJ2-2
CASSVALSGSTGELFF
TGTGCCAGCAGCGTAGCGCTTTCAGGGAGCACCGGGGAGCTGTTTTTT
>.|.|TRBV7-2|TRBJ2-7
CASSLRAGVVNEQYF
TGTGCCAGCAGCTTGCGGGCCGGGGTGGTTAACGAGCAGTACTTC
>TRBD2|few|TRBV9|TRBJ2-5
CASSVGDSGGASETQYF
TGTGCCAGCAGCGTAGGCGATAGCGGGGGGGCCTCAGAGACCCAGTACTTC
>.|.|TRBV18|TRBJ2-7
CASSPRGLPSYEQYF
TGTGCCAGCTCACCACGAGGTCTGCCCTCCTACGAGCAGTACTTC
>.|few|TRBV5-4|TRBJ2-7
CASRSGTDSYEQYF
TGTGCCAGCAGGAGCGGGACAGACTCCTACGAGCAGTACTTC
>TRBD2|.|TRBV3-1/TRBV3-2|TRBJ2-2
CASSHVIKRGGPGELFF
TGTGCCAGCAGCCACGTGATTAAGCGGGGGGGCCCCGGGGAGCTGTTTTTT
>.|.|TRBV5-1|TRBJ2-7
CASSLGPGSYEQYF
TGCGCCAGCAGCTTGGGACCAGGCTCCTACGAGCAGTACTTC
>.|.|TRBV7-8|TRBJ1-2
CASSLGQSPGYTF
TGTGCCAGCAGCTTAGGCCAATCCCCTGGCTACACCTTC
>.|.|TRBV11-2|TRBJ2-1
CASSLLDSLHEQFF
TGTGCCAGCAGCTTATTAGACTCCTTGCATGAGCAGTTCTTC
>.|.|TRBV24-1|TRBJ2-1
CATSDEGLPEQFF
TGTGCCACCAGTGATGAAGGACTACCTGAGCAGTTCTTC
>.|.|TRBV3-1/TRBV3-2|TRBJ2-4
CASSPSGTPIQYF
TGTGCCAGCAGTCCATCCGGGACACCCATTCAGTACTTC
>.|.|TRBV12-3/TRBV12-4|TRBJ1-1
CASSPLLDTEAFF
TGTGCCAGCAGCCCCCTACTTGACACTGAAGCTTTCTTT
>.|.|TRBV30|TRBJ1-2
CAWSRTISPGYTF
TGTGCCTGGTCGCGGACCATCTCTCCTGGCTACACCTTC
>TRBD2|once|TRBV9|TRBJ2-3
CASSPRLASTDTQYF
TGTGCCAGCAGCCCCCGACTAGCGTCAACGGATACGCAGTATTTT
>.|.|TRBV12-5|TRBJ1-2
CASGTQAANYGYTF
TGTGCTAGTGGTACTCAGGCCGCCAACTATGGCTACACCTTC
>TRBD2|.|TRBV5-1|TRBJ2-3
CASSPGLAGASTDTQYF
TGCGCCAGCAGCCCGGGACTAGCGGGGGCTAGCACAGATACGCAGTATTTT
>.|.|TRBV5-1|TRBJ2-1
CASSLTGYNEQFF
TGCGCCAGCAGCTTAACAGGATACAATGAGCAGTTCTTC
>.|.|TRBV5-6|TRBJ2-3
CASSLVLLSPTDTQYF
TGTGCCAGCAGCTTGGTCCTCTTAAGCCCTACAGATACGCAGTATTTT
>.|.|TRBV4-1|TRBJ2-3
CASSQEEFTDTQYF
TGCGCCAGCAGCCAAGAAGAGTTCACAGATACGCAGTATTTT
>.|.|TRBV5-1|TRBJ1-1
CASSPVLGNTEAFF
TGCGCCAGCAGTCCTGTTTTGGGGAACACTGAAGCTTTCTTT
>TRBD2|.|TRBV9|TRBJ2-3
CASSVLAGGTDTQYF
TGTGCCAGCAGCGTATTAGCGGGGGGGACAGATACGCAGTATTTT
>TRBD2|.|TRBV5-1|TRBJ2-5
CASSLEGGPGETQYF
TGCGCCAGCAGCTTGGAGGGAGGGCCGGGGGAGACCCAGTACTTC
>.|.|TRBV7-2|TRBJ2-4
CASSLALGQNIQYF
TGTGCCAGCAGCTTAGCGCTGGGCCAAAACATTCAGTACTTC
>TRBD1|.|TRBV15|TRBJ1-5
CATSSRDRGNTTQHF
TGTGCCACCAGCAGCCGGGACAGGGGGAATACGACCCAGCATTTT
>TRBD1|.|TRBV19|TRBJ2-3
CASSQGTGGTDTQYF
TGTGCCAGTAGTCAGGGGACAGGGGGCACAGATACGCAGTATTTT